Listed here are 17 T cell receptor beta chains from one sample, sequenced in a study of T-cell memory formation after mild COVID-19. TCRdb ran MiXCR on the 5' RACE reads and lists one entry per CDR3 protein. The table includes hundreds of thousands of distinct CDR3 sequences, about a fifth detected once. Sample: PBMCs or a T cell subset sorted from them (not recorded which). These receptors were obtained from an adult woman who had mild COVID-19 (a few samples of this study predate the infection). Cell type and time point are not known.

Only a few counts were recorded for this clonotype. The chain joins TRBV7-9 to TRBJ2-5, with 7 bases aligning to TRBD1. The CDR3 contains 15 residues. Trimming cost V 5 bases and J 2 bases; bases outside gene matches: 8. The V gene's germline CDR1 is SEHNR and CDR2 FQNEAQ (reference sequence). Written as DNA, the CDR3 is TGTGCCAGCAGCGCGAGGGACAGAAAGCAAGAGACCCAGTACTTC. Translated, it gives CASSARDRKQETQYF.

V gene TRBV18 combines with J gene TRBJ1-5; 9 positions agree with TRBD1. Germline V gives CDR1 KGHSH, CDR2 LQKENI. Trimming at V came to 5 bases and at J to 2 bases, leaving 7 bases not matched to a gene. CDR3 size: 16 residues. CDR3 region: CASSIGQGIGNQPQHF. The CDR3 DNA reads as TGTGCCAGCTCAATCGGACAGGGGATTGGCAATCAGCCCCAGCATTTT.

This rearrangement joins TRBV5-6 to TRBJ2-1; TRBD2 agrees at 9 bases. There are 14 residues in the CDR3. The germline gives CDR1 SGHDT, CDR2 YYEEEE. J gave up 8 bases and V 6 bases, and 9 bases lay outside the gene matches. CDR3 protein: CASTRRGGRYEQFF. For the CDR3, the DNA is TGTGCCAGCACCCGGCGGGGGGGCAGGTATGAGCAGTTCTTC.

The chain combines TRBV7-2 with TRBJ2-7; no clear D gene. This CDR3 contains 14 residues. V was pared by 4 bases and J by 0 bases, with 10 bases between. Germline lookup yields CDR1 SGHTA and CDR2 FQGNSA. This CDR3 is CASSSPPGSYEQYF. CDR3 DNA sequence: TGTGCCAGCAGCTCCCCCCCAGGCTCCTACGAGCAGTACTTC.

This clonotype showed up just a few times. The chain carries TRBV29-1 and TRBJ1-2, with D possibly matching TRBD1 (5 bases). There are 14 residues in the CDR3. V lost 4 bases and J lost 0, with 12 bases in between. Germline V gene lookup returns CDR1 SQVTM and CDR2 ANQGSEA. Here the CDR3 reads CSVGGVQTNYGYTF. CDR3 bases: TGCAGCGTTGGAGGGGTACAGACTAACTATGGCTACACCTTC.

This chain connects TRBV3-1 to TRBJ2-7, with a weak D call TRBD1 (6 bases). The germline V gene has CDR1 LGHDT and CDR2 YNNKEL (reference sequence). Trimming removed 2 bases at V and 7 bases at J, with 9 bases between. The CDR3 totals 12 residues. This CDR3 is CASSQQGGEQYF. In nucleotides, the CDR3 is TGTGCCAGCAGCCAACAAGGGGGTGAGCAGTACTTC.

As regards this clonotype: A read error may be the cause here, since a much bigger clone is one base away. V is TRBV29-1 and J is TRBJ2-1; 9 bases match TRBD2. This CDR3 is 15 amino acids long. After removal of 1 base from V and 7 bases from J, the junction contained 8 bases not matched to a gene. The germline V gene encodes CDR1 SQVTM and CDR2 ANQGSEA. The CDR3 coding sequence is TGCAGCGTTGAAGGGGCTAGCGGGACCGTGAATGAGCAGTTCTTC. Residues: CSVEGASGTVNEQFF.

V and J are TRBV20-1 and TRBJ2-3; unclear D gene. With 5 bases removed from V and 2 bases from J, the gap between germline ends came to 23 bases. Germline CDR1 DFQATT, CDR2 SNEGSKA (reference sequence). This CDR3 region has 17 residues. The CDR3 region has the DNA TGCAGTGCTCTTGTCCCCTTGGTAGGAAAAATCACAGATACGCAGTATTTT. As protein: CSALVPLVGKITDTQYF.

The V and J genes are TRBV28 and TRBJ1-2; 9 positions match TRBD1. J lost 2 bases, V lost 5 bases, and 6 bases had no gene match. Germline V gene sequence: CDR1 MDHEN, CDR2 SYDVKM. This CDR3 has 15 amino acids. The DNA for the CDR3 is TGTGCCAGCAGTCCATCGACAGGGGGGAACTATGGCTACACCTTC. Its protein product is CASSPSTGGNYGYTF.

This clonotype has a count of ten or more. This chain uses TRBV11-3 with TRBJ2-7, with D possibly matching TRBD1 (5 bases). The CDR3 loop spans 13 amino acids. Trimming pared 6 bases from V and 0 bases from J, leaving 9 bases between. Germline assignment: CDR1 SGHNT and CDR2 YENEEA. This chain's CDR3 is CASRTASSYEQYF. The CDR3 DNA sequence: TGTGCCAGCAGGACAGCCAGCTCCTACGAGCAGTACTTC. Combining the CDR3 with reference TRBV11-3 and TRBJ2-7 gives the whole variable domain EAGVVQSPRYKIIEKKQPVAFWCNPISGHNTLYWYLQNLGQGPELLIRYENEEAVDDSQLPKDRFSAERLKGVDSTLKIQPAELGDSAVYLCASRTASSYEQYFGPGTRLTVT.

V usage is TRBV4-2 and J usage is TRBJ2-7; D tentatively fits TRBD1 or TRBD2 (5 bases each). CDR3 length: 15 amino acids. Germline CDR1 and CDR2: LGHNA and YNFKEQ. Trimming removed 1 base from V and 0 bases from J, with 10 bases in between. As DNA, the CDR3 is TGTGCCAGCAGCCAAGCTACCGGGACCTCCTACGAGCAGTACTTC. This gives the protein CASSQATGTSYEQYF.

The rearrangement links TRBV7-8 to TRBJ2-1; possible D gene TRBD2, 5 bases. Looked up from germline, CDR1 is SGHVS and CDR2 is FQNEAQ. V was pared by 5 bases and J by 5 bases, with 10 bases between. This CDR3 is built from 13 residues. In DNA, the CDR3 is TGTGCCAGCAGCCCCGGGGTGGACAATGAGCAGTTCTTC. It specifies CASSPGVDNEQFF. Full variable domain (rest looked up from reference TRBV7-8 and TRBJ2-1): GAGVSQSPRYKVAKRGQDVALRCDPISGHVSLFWYQQALGQGPEFLTYFQNEAQLDKSGLPSDRFFAERPEGSVSTLKIQRTQQEDSAVYLCASSPGVDNEQFFGPGTRLTVL.

This chain uses TRBV14 with TRBJ2-3; 10 bases line up with TRBD1. Germline assignment: CDR1 SGHDN and CDR2 FVKESK. The CDR3 is made up of 17 amino acids. V lost 3 bases and J lost 1; bases outside the gene matches: 7. The CDR3: CASSHGTGERGTDTQYF. DNA of the CDR3: TGTGCCAGCAGCCACGGGACAGGGGAGAGGGGCACAGATACGCAGTATTTT.

The chain is built from TRBV25-1 and TRBJ2-5; 7 nucleotides line up with TRBD1. This CDR3 has 14 residues. The germline gives CDR1 MGHDK, CDR2 SYGVNS. V lost 3 bases to trimming and J lost 1 base; unmatched junction nucleotides: 2. The CDR3 sequence is CASSDGTVQETQYF. CDR3 bases: TGTGCCAGCAGTGACGGGACAGTCCAAGAGACCCAGTACTTC.

This clonotype was detected a few times. The V call is TRBV10-3, the J call TRBJ2-3; TRBD2 aligns across 15 bases. Germline V gene sequence: CDR1 ENHRY, CDR2 SYGVKD. J gave up 5 bases and V 4 bases, and 10 bases lay outside the gene matches. The CDR3 spans 18 residues. The CDR3 here is CAISGPRTSGGAGDTQYF. The CDR3 bases are TGTGCCATCAGTGGCCCGCGGACTAGCGGGGGGGCTGGAGATACGCAGTATTTT.

V is TRBV7-3 and J is TRBJ2-2; weak D call: TRBD1 (6 bases). Trimming cost V 5 bases and J 5 bases, with 9 bases left between them. This CDR3 is 13 amino acids long. Germline-derived CDR1 and CDR2 are SGHTA and FQGTGA. The CDR3 sequence: CASSRTVTGELFF. DNA of the CDR3: TGTGCCAGCAGCCGGACAGTTACCGGGGAGCTGTTTTTT.

This clonotype was counted at least ten times. The chain is built from TRBV29-1 and TRBJ1-1; D uncertain. Looked up from germline, CDR1 is SQVTM and CDR2 is ANQGSEA. CDR3 length: 16 residues. Trimming took off 2 bases at V and 2 bases at J, with 18 bases between the two ends. The CDR3 coding sequence is TGCAGCGTTGAACCCCTAACCCCGGCAAGAAACACTGAAGCTTTCTTT. Protein: CSVEPLTPARNTEAFF.